This T cell receptor (beta chain) emerged from a study of beta chain features in type 1 diabetes. Investigators reverse transcribed all isolated RNA, so they sequenced expressed TCRB transcripts. Sequencing used immunoSEQ multiplex PCR; TCRdb keeps in-frame clones, though not all of them. The sample lists about 130,000 clones, about 10% occurring once. This TCR was sampled from a young man in good health. Sample: central memory CD4+ T cells from blood.

CDR3 in amino acids: CASSKGQGNTGELFF. The CDR3 DNA is TGTGCCAGCAGCAAGGGACAGGGCAACACCGGGGAGCTGTTTTTT. V gene TRBV11-2 combines with J gene TRBJ2-2; 9 bases line up with TRBD1. Germline loops: CDR1 SGHAT, CDR2 FQNNGV. This CDR3 region has 15 residues. V lost 5 bases, J lost 2 bases, and 3 bases stayed unmatched.